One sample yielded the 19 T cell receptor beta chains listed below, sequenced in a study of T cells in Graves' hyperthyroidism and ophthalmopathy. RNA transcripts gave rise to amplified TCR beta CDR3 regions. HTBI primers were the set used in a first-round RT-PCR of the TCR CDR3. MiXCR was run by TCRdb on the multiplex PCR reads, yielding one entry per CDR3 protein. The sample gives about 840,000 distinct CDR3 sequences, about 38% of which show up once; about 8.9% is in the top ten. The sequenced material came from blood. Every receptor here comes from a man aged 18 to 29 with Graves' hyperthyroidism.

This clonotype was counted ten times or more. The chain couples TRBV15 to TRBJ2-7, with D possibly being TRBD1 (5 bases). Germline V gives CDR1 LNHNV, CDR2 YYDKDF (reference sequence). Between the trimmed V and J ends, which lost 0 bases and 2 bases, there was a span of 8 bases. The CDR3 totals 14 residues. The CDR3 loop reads CATSREKGPYEQYF. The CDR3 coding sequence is TGTGCCACCAGCAGAGAAAAGGGGCCCTACGAGCAGTACTTC. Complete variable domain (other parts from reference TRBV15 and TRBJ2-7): DAMVIQNPRYQVTQFGKPVTLSCSQTLNHNVMYWYQQKSSQAPKLLFHYYDKDFNNEADTPDNFQSRRPNTSFCFLDIRSPGLGDTAMYLCATSREKGPYEQYFGPGTRLTVT.

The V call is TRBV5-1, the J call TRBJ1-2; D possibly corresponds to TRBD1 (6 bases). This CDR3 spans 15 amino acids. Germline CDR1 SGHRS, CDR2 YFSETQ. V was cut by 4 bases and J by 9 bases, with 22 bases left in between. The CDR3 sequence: CASSLAPQGSMSYTF. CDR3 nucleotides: TGCGCCAGCAGCCTGGCCCCACAGGGTTCTATGAGCTACACCTTC.

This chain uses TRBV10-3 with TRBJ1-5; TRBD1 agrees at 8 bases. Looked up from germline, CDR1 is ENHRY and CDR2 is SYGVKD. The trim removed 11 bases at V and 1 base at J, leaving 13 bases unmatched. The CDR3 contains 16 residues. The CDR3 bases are TGTGCCGGTCGCAATGGACAGGGTAGAAGCAATCAGCCCCAGCATTTT. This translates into CAGRNGQGRSNQPQHF.

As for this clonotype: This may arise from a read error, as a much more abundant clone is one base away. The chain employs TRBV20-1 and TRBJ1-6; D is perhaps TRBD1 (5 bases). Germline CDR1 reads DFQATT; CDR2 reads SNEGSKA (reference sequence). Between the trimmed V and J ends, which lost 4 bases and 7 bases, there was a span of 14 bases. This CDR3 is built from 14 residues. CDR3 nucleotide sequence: TGCAGTGCTATAGCGGCAGGGATGAATTCACCCCTCCACTTT. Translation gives CSAIAAGMNSPLHF.

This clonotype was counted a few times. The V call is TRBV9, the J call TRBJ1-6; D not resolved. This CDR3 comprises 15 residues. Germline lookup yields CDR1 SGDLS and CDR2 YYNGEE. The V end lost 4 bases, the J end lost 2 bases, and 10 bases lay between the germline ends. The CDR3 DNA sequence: TGTGCCAGCAGCCTCACCGGGACCTATAATTCACCCCTCCACTTT. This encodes CASSLTGTYNSPLHF.

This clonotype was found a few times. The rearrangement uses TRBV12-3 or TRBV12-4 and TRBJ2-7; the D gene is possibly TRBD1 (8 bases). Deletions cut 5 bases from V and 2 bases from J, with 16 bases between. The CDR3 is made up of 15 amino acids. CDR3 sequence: CASSLTGGETYEQYF. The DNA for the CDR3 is TGTGCCAGCAGTCTCACAGGGGGGGAAACCTACGAGCAGTACTTC.

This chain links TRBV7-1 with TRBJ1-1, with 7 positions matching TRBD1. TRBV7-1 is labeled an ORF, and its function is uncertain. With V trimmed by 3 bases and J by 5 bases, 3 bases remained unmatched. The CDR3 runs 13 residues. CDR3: CASSSTGQTEAFF. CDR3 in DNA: TGTGCCAGCAGCTCGACAGGGCAGACTGAAGCTTTCTTT.

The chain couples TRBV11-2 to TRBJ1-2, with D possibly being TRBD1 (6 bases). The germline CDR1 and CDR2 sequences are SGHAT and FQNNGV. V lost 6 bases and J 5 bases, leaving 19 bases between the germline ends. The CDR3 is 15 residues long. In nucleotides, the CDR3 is TGTGCCAGCAGTTATCTCGACAGGTTGGAGTATGGCTACACCTTC. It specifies CASSYLDRLEYGYTF.

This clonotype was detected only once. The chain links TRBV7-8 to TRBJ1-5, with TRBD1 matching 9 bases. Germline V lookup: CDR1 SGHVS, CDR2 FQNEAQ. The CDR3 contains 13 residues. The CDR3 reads CARARQGDQPQHF. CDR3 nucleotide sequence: TGTGCTAGAGCACGACAGGGGGATCAGCCCCAGCATTTT. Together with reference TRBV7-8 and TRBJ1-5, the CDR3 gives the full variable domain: GAGVSQSPRYKVAKRGQDVALRCDPISGHVSLFWYQQALGQGPEFLTYFQNEAQLDKSGLPSDRFFAERPEGSVSTLKIQRTQQEDSAVYLCARARQGDQPQHFGDGTRLSIL.

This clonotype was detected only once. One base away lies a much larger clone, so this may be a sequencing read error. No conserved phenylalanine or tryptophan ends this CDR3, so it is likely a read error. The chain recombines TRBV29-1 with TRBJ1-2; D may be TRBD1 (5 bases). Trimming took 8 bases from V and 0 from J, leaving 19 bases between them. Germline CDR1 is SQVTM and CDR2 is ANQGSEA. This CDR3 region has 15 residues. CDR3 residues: CSIPGGDGANYGYTS. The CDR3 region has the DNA TGCAGCATACCGGGGGGGGATGGAGCTAACTATGGCTACACCTCC.

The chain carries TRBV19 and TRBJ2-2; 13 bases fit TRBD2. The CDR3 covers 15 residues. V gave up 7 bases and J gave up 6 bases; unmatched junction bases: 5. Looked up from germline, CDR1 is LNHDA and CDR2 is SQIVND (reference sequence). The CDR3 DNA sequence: TGTGCCAGTACCCAACTAGCGGGAGGGCCCGGGGAGCTGTTTTTT. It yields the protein CASTQLAGGPGELFF. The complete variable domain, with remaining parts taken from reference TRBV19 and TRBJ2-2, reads DGGITQSPKYLFRKEGQNVTLSCEQNLNHDAMYWYRQDPGQGLRLIYYSQIVNDFQKGDIAEGYSVSREKKESFPLTVTSAQKNPTAFYLCASTQLAGGPGELFFGEGSRLTVL.

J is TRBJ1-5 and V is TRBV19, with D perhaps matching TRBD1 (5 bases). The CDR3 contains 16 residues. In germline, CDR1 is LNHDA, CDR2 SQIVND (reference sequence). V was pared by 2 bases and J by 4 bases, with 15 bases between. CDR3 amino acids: CASSISLFSGNQPQHF. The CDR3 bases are TGTGCCAGTAGTATATCCCTGTTCTCAGGGAATCAGCCCCAGCATTTT.

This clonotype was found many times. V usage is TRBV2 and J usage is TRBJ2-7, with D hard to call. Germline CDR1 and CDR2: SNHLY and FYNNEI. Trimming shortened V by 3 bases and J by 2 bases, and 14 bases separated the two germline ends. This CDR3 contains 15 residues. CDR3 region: CASSDPTLGPYEQYF. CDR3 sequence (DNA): TGTGCCAGCAGTGATCCCACCCTTGGGCCCTACGAGCAGTACTTC.

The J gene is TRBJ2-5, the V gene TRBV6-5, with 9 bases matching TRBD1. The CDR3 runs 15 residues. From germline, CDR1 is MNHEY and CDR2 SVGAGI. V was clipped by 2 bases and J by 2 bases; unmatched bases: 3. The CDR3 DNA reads TGTGCCAGCAGTTACGCGGACAGGGGACAAGAGACCCAGTACTTC. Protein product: CASSYADRGQETQYF.

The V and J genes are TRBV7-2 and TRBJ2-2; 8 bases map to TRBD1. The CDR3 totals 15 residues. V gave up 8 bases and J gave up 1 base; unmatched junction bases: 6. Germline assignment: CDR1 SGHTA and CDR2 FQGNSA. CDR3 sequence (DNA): TGTGCCAGCGCATCAGGGGGCTTGAACACCGGGGAGCTGTTTTTT. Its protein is CASASGGLNTGELFF. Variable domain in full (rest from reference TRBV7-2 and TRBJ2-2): GAGVSQSPSNKVTEKGKDVELRCDPISGHTALYWYRQSLGQGLEFLIYFQGNSAPDKSGLPSDRFSAERTGGSVSTLTIQRTQQEDSAVYLCASASGGLNTGELFFGEGSRLTVL.

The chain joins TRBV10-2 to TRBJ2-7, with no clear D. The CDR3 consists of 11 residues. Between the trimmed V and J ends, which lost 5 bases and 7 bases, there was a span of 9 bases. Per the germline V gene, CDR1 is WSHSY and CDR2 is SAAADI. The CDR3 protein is CASSTIKEQYF. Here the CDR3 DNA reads TGCGCCAGCAGTACCATTAAAGAGCAGTACTTC.

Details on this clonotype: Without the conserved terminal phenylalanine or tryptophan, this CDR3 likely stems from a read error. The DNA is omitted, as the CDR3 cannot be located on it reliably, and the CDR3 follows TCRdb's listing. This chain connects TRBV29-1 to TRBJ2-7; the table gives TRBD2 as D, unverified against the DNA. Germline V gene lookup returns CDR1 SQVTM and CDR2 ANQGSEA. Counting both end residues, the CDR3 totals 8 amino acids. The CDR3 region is CSVELGAS.

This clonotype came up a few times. The chain's CDR3 is CASSSGQGVSREPQHF. The CDR3 DNA sequence: TGTGCCAGCAGCTCGGGACAGGGGGTCTCTCGAGAGCCCCAGCATTTT. The V and J genes are TRBV6-1 and TRBJ1-5; 11 bases map to TRBD1. This CDR3 has 16 amino acids. Germline V gene data show CDR1 as MNHNS and CDR2 as SASEGT. Losses at the gene ends were 6 bases for V and 8 bases for J; bases not matched to a gene: 12.

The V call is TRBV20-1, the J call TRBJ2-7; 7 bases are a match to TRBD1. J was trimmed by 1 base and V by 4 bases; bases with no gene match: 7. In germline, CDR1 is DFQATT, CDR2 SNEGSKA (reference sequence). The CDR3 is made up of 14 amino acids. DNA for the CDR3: TGCAGTGCTACTCCGGGACAGCGGTCCTACGAGCAGTACTTC. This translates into CSATPGQRSYEQYF.